These T cell receptor beta chains were read from a single sample in a study of control samples from healthy donors and cancer patients. Libraries were prepared by immunoSEQ multiplex PCR; TCRdb keeps only in-frame clonotypes and omits some of them. This sample carries about 130,000 clones, around 90% of them seen once, and the ten largest clones take 2% to 3%. Sequencing used blood. The source is a man aged 35-49 years in good health. CDR3s include the opening cysteine and the closing phenylalanine or tryptophan. A D gene is named only where the DNA matches it firmly. Expanded clones are given a class, and other clones once, few, many or no size at all.

V gene	D gene	J gene	CDR3 length	clone size	CDR3 protein	CDR3 DNA
TRBV4-1	-	TRBJ2-7	14	-	CASSPSGTEYEQYF	TGCGCCAGCAGCCCATCCGGGACGGAATACGAGCAGTACTTC
TRBV6-6	-	TRBJ2-3	15	once	CASSPGRSSTDTQYF	TGTGCCAGCAGCCCCGGACGAAGCAGCACAGATACGCAGTATTTT
TRBV7-9	TRBD1	TRBJ1-1	15	-	CASSRTGGGSTEAFF	TGTGCCAGCAGTCGTACAGGGGGCGGGAGCACTGAAGCTTTCTTT
TRBV5-1	-	TRBJ2-7	13	-	CASTLLVGNEQYF	TGCGCCAGCACCTTATTGGTAGGGAACGAGCAGTACTTC
TRBV28	-	TRBJ2-7	9	-	CAMDYEQYF	TGTGCCATGGACTACGAGCAGTACTTC
TRBV9	-	TRBJ2-2	17	-	CASSVAGGPRRGGELFF	TGTGCCAGCAGCGTAGCGGGCGGACCCCGGAGGGGCGGGGAGCTGTTTTTT
TRBV19	TRBD1	TRBJ1-3	15	-	CASTFGTGAGNTIYF	TGTGCCAGTACCTTCGGGACAGGGGCTGGAAACACCATATATTTT
TRBV5-5	-	TRBJ1-4	18	-	CASSLGLPRSGTNEKLFF	TGTGCCAGCAGCCTGGGACTTCCCCGGTCGGGCACTAATGAAAAACTGTTTTTT
TRBV6-6	-	TRBJ2-5	13	-	CASSYDMLGTQYF	TGTGCCAGCAGTTATGACATGTTGGGGACCCAGTACTTC
TRBV9	-	TRBJ1-1	15	once	CASSPFGDQNTEAFF	TGTGCCAGCAGCCCCTTCGGGGACCAGAACACTGAAGCTTTCTTT
TRBV5-1	TRBD2	TRBJ2-2	17	-	CASSHGPLAGNTGELFF	TGCGCCAGCAGCCACGGACCACTAGCGGGGAACACCGGGGAGCTGTTTTTT
TRBV5-1	-	TRBJ1-3	16	-	CASSLEQLPSGNTIYF	TGCGCCAGCAGCTTGGAGCAGCTCCCCTCTGGAAACACCATATATTTT
TRBV11-2	-	TRBJ1-2	13	-	CASSSAGPYGYTF	TGTGCCAGCAGCTCTGCAGGGCCCTATGGCTACACCTTC
TRBV6-6	-	TRBJ1-5	20	few	CASSPPLGGPLSTSNQPQHF	TGTGCCAGCAGTCCCCCTTTGGGAGGGCCACTAAGCACAAGCAATCAGCCCCAGCATTTT
TRBV5-4	-	TRBJ2-7	12	-	CASSLFSYEQYF	TGTGCCAGCAGCTTATTCTCCTACGAGCAGTACTTC
TRBV7-3	TRBD1	TRBJ2-1	19	-	CASSSRQGSPRSSYNEQFF	TGTGCCAGCAGCTCACGACAGGGAAGTCCTCGTAGCTCCTACAATGAGCAGTTCTTC
TRBV28	-	TRBJ2-2	15	-	CASSFAGANTGELFF	TGTGCCAGCAGTTTCGCAGGGGCGAACACCGGGGAGCTGTTTTTT
TRBV5-4	-	TRBJ1-4	16	-	CASSLKGLREQEKLFF	TGTGCCAGCAGCTTGAAGGGGCTAAGGGAGCAAGAAAAACTGTTTTTT
TRBV15	TRBD1	TRBJ2-5	18	-	CATSSAVGNRGVSETQYF	TGTGCCACCAGCAGTGCCGTCGGAAACAGGGGTGTGTCAGAGACCCAGTACTTC
TRBV3-1/TRBV3-2	TRBD1	TRBJ1-3	14	-	CASSQLGTVQTIYF	TGTGCCAGCAGCCAGCTGGGGACAGTACAAACCATATATTTT
TRBV5-6	-	TRBJ1-3	14	-	CASRKGVSGNTIYF	TGTGCCAGCAGGAAAGGGGTCTCTGGAAACACCATATATTTT
TRBV7-9	-	TRBJ1-2	13	-	CASSLENRYGYTF	TGTGCCAGCAGCTTGGAAAATCGGTATGGCTACACCTTC
TRBV7-9	-	TRBJ2-7	14	-	CASSGPNLPYEQYF	TGTGCCAGCAGCGGCCCCAATCTCCCCTACGAGCAGTACTTC